Listed here are 31 T cell receptor beta chains from one sample, sequenced in a study of regulatory T cells in long-lasting Graves disease. Documented time point: persistent/refractory GD, antithyroid drugs over 5 years with positive TRAb. The TCR library used RNA extracted from PBMCs. Libraries of TCR beta came from iRepertoire HTBI primers plus Arm-PCR of CDR3 regions. TCRdb independently ran MiXCR on the multiplex PCR reads; one entry per CDR3 protein. The table includes 350,000 to 500,000 distinct CDR3 sequences, roughly 23% detected once. This specimen was peripheral blood mononuclear cells (PBMCs), taken when the disease was refractory, from a patient treated with antithyroid drugs. These receptors originate from a female donor with Graves disease.

This clonotype was recorded many times. This sequence joins TRBV28 and TRBJ1-5, with D perhaps matching TRBD1 (6 bases). The CDR3 contains 15 residues. Germline V gene data show CDR1 as MDHEN and CDR2 as SYDVKM. Trimming removed 5 bases from V and 1 base from J, with 12 bases in between. The CDR3 reads CASSPTDRSNQPQHF. CDR3 in DNA: TGTGCCAGCAGTCCCACTGACAGGAGCAATCAGCCCCAGCATTTT.

The genes are TRBV29-1 and TRBJ2-5; TRBD2 matches at 8 bases. CDR1 and CDR2 (germline): SQVTM, ANQGSEA. The CDR3 sequence is 15 residues long. Trimming cost V 5 bases and J 4 bases; bases outside gene matches: 12. The CDR3 nucleotides are TGCAGCGTTTACGGGACTAGTGTATTACGAGAGACCCAGTACTTC. It encodes CSVYGTSVLRETQYF.

The table lists this clonotype with a few counts. The DNA for the CDR3 is TGTGCCAGCAGGTTAGCGTCCCTGGATACGCAGTATTTT. Protein product: CASRLASLDTQYF. The chain is built from TRBV2 and TRBJ2-3, with a weak D call TRBD2 (5 bases). Germline V gene data show CDR1 as SNHLY and CDR2 as FYNNEI. Trimming shortened V by 6 bases and J by 6 bases, and 13 bases separated the two germline ends. The CDR3 has 13 residues.

This clonotype was recorded many times. The chain combines TRBV3-1 with TRBJ2-7; 10 bases agree with TRBD2. This CDR3 spans 13 amino acids. V trimming: 6 bases; J trimming: 3 bases; junction bases outside the gene matches: 2. Germline V lookup: CDR1 LGHDT, CDR2 YNNKEL (reference sequence). The chain's CDR3 is CASSIAGGYEQYF. In DNA, the CDR3 is TGTGCCAGCAGTATAGCGGGAGGCTACGAGCAGTACTTC.

Notes on this clonotype: No DNA is shown, since the ends of the CDR3 on it are uncertain; the CDR3 is the one TCRdb lists. V usage is TRBV12-3 or TRBV12-4 and J usage is TRBJ1-5; TRBD1 was called by the table and not checked on the DNA. The length of the CDR3 is 15 amino acids, counting both ends. This CDR3 is CASSLVGAGNQPKHF.

This clonotype showed up just a few times. This sequence joins TRBV19 and TRBJ2-7; TRBD2 might be the D (6 bases). V was trimmed by 5 bases and J by 3 bases, leaving 14 bases between them. Germline V gene sequence: CDR1 LNHDA, CDR2 SQIVND (reference sequence). This CDR3 contains 14 residues. DNA of the CDR3: TGTGCCAGTAGTCTCCAGAGGGGAGGCTACGAGCAGTACTTC. Translation gives CASSLQRGGYEQYF.

This clonotype turned up a few times. This chain uses TRBV6-5 with TRBJ2-7; D uncertain. This CDR3 is built from 15 residues. V lost 0 bases and J 3 bases, leaving 12 bases between the germline ends. Germline loops: CDR1 MNHEY, CDR2 SVGAGI. As DNA, the CDR3 is TGTGCCAGCAGTTACTCGATCCCCAACAACTACGAGCAGTACTTC. The encoded protein is CASSYSIPNNYEQYF.

This clonotype was found many times. The chain combines TRBV2 with TRBJ2-2; D gene unclear. This CDR3 has 16 residues. The germline V gene has CDR1 SNHLY and CDR2 FYNNEI. Trimming cost V 7 bases and J 5 bases, with 20 bases left between them. CDR3 residues: CASKESDPNGTGELFF. The DNA of the CDR3 is TGTGCCAGCAAGGAGAGCGACCCAAACGGAACCGGGGAGCTGTTTTTT. The full variable domain, its missing parts supplied by reference TRBV2 and TRBJ2-2, is EPEVTQTPSHQVTQMGQEVILRCVPISNHLYFYWYRQILGQKVEFLVSFYNNEISEKSEIFDDQFSVERPDGSNFTLKIRSTKLEDSAMYFCASKESDPNGTGELFFGEGSRLTVL.

The chain couples TRBV20-1 to TRBJ2-5; 16 nucleotides align to TRBD2. The CDR3 consists of 19 residues. With V trimmed by 0 bases and J by 4 bases, 11 bases remained unmatched. The germline gives CDR1 DFQATT, CDR2 SNEGSKA (reference sequence). The CDR3 spells CSARDLGLAGGPPRETQYF. The CDR3 DNA sequence: TGCAGTGCTAGAGATTTGGGACTAGCGGGGGGGCCACCCCGAGAGACCCAGTACTTC.

Comment on this clonotype: A read error may explain this, as a much larger clone is one base away. The conserved final phenylalanine or tryptophan is absent from the CDR3, which likely points to a read error. V and J are TRBV27 and TRBJ2-7; tentatively, D is TRBD2 (6 bases). Trimming took 6 bases from V and 2 from J, leaving 14 bases between them. This CDR3 is 14 amino acids long. Germline CDR1 reads MNHEY; CDR2 reads SMNVEV (reference sequence). This CDR3 is CASSPGGFTYEQYS. In DNA, the CDR3 is TGTGCCAGCAGCCCCGGGGGTTTCACCTACGAGCAGTACTCC.

The J gene is TRBJ2-7, the V gene TRBV28; 12 bases are shared with TRBD2. The length of the CDR3 is 14 residues. The V gene end was trimmed by 4 bases and the J gene end by 6 bases; junction bases not matched to a gene: 4. Germline loops: CDR1 MDHEN, CDR2 SYDVKM. The CDR3 DNA sequence: TGTGCCAGCAGTTCCCAGGGACTAGCGGGCGAGCAGTACTTC. Protein product: CASSSQGLAGEQYF.

This clonotype occurred once. The chain carries TRBV4-1 and TRBJ2-1; tentative D call: TRBD2 (5 bases). Germline V gives CDR1 MGHRA, CDR2 YSYEKL. CDR3 length: 15 amino acids. V gave up 1 base and J gave up 3 bases, with 10 bases separating them. This chain's CDR3 is CASSQVIGVYNEQFF. The CDR3 nucleotides are TGCGCCAGCAGCCAAGTAATCGGGGTCTACAATGAGCAGTTCTTC.

This clonotype was found many times. V and J are TRBV6-1 and TRBJ1-4; D is undetermined. The CDR3 totals 16 residues. The ends were cut back, 1 base at V and 7 bases at J, with 16 bases in the middle. Germline-derived CDR1 and CDR2 are MNHNS and SASEGT. The CDR3 DNA reads as TGTGCCAGCAGTGAAGGCGGCGACAAATGGGGTGAAAAACTGTTTTTT. This sequence encodes CASSEGGDKWGEKLFF.

This clonotype was detected ten times or more. The genes are TRBV20-1 and TRBJ1-2; D call uncertain. This CDR3 has 12 residues. Germline CDR1 is DFQATT and CDR2 is SNEGSKA (reference sequence). V lost 6 bases to trimming and J lost 4 bases, with 12 bases between them. Written as DNA, the CDR3 is TGCAGTGCCAGTCCCCTCATCTATGGCTACACCTTC. It encodes CSASPLIYGYTF.

The chain uses TRBV20-1 and TRBJ2-5; no reliable D call. The V gene lost 0 bases and the J gene lost 1 base, with 6 bases spanning the gap. This CDR3 is built from 13 residues. The V gene's germline CDR1 is DFQATT and CDR2 SNEGSKA (reference sequence). The CDR3 region is CSARDSGQETQYF. CDR3 in DNA: TGCAGTGCTAGAGATTCAGGCCAAGAGACCCAGTACTTC.

This clonotype showed up just a few times. The J gene is TRBJ1-2, the V gene TRBV5-1, with D perhaps TRBD1 (5 bases). The V end lost 6 bases, the J end lost 13 bases, and 37 bases lay between the germline ends. The CDR3 spans 18 residues. Germline values: CDR1 SGHRS, CDR2 YFSETQ. The CDR3: CASKEGSTYSRSRSHCTF. CDR3 bases: TGCGCCAGCAAAGAGGGGTCCACATATTCCCGGAGTAGATCTCACTGCACCTTC. Complete variable domain (other parts from reference TRBV5-1 and TRBJ1-2): KAGVTQTPRYLIKTRGQQVTLSCSPISGHRSVSWYQQTPGQGLQFLFEYFSETQRNKGNFPGRFSGRQFSNSRSEMNVSTLELGDSALYLCASKEGSTYSRSRSHCTFGSGTRLTVV.

About this clonotype itself: The CDR3 end shows no conserved phenylalanine or tryptophan, and so a read error is likely. The chain carries TRBV2 and TRBJ2-7; 13 bases line up with TRBD2. Germline V gene sequence: CDR1 SNHLY, CDR2 FYNNEI. CDR3 length: 16 amino acids. With 8 bases clipped from V and 0 bases from J, the junction kept 7 bases outside the gene matches. In DNA, the CDR3 is TGTGCCAGCTGGACTAGCGGGGGCGGGAGCTCCTACGAGCAGTACCTC. Its translation is CASWTSGGGSSYEQYL.

This clonotype was detected many times. This sequence joins TRBV5-4 and TRBJ2-2; 8 bases are a match to TRBD2. CDR3 size: 15 residues. After removal of 1 base from V and 6 bases from J, the junction contained 5 bases not matched to a gene. Germline CDR1 is SGHNT and CDR2 is YYREEE (reference sequence). The CDR3 region has the DNA TGTGCCAGCAGCTTGCGGGAGGGCCTGGCCGGGGAGCTGTTTTTT. The encoded protein is CASSLREGLAGELFF.

The genes are TRBV11-2 and TRBJ1-3; 10 nucleotides agree with TRBD1. V shed 3 bases, J shed 4 bases, and the junction held 6 bases outside the gene matches. The CDR3 spans 16 residues. Germline CDR1 and CDR2: SGHAT and FQNNGV. Written as DNA, the CDR3 is TGTGCCAGCAGCTTTATTCTGGGACAGGGGGGAAACACCATATATTTT. Amino acids: CASSFILGQGGNTIYF. The full variable domain, with the rest looked up from reference TRBV11-2 and TRBJ1-3, is EAGVAQSPRYKIIEKRQSVAFWCNPISGHATLYWYQQILGQGPKLLIQFQNNGVVDDSQLPKDRFSAERLKGVDSTLKIQPAKLEDSAVYLCASSFILGQGGNTIYFGEGSWLTVV.

This clonotype occurred a few times. The chain has TRBV20-1 and TRBJ2-2; 8 positions agree with TRBD2. The ends lost 3 bases at V and 6 bases at J; junction bases unmatched: 9. CDR1 and CDR2 (germline): DFQATT, SNEGSKA (reference sequence). The CDR3 loop spans 15 amino acids. The CDR3 is CSARRPGGPAGELFF. As DNA, the CDR3 is TGCAGTGCTAGGAGACCGGGAGGGCCAGCCGGGGAGCTGTTTTTT.

This clonotype was seen many times. V usage is TRBV12-3 or TRBV12-4 and J usage is TRBJ1-3; D is perhaps TRBD1 (5 bases). The CDR3 is 16 residues long. Between the trimmed V and J ends, which lost 4 bases and 0 bases, there was a span of 13 bases. The CDR3 DNA reads TGTGCCAGCAGTTCTGGGGGTTCGGGCTCTGGAAACACCATATATTTT. This sequence encodes CASSSGGSGSGNTIYF.

The rearrangement uses TRBV19 and TRBJ2-1; D is unresolved. There are 15 residues in the CDR3. CDR1 and CDR2 (germline): LNHDA, SQIVND (reference sequence). V lost 1 base to trimming and J lost 0 bases, with 7 bases between them. CDR3 DNA: TGTGCCAGTAGTATAGCGCCCAGCTCCTACAATGAGCAGTTCTTC. Its translation: CASSIAPSSYNEQFF.

V gene TRBV19 combines with J gene TRBJ2-7; 9 nucleotides match TRBD2. This CDR3 has 16 residues. Germline V lookup: CDR1 LNHDA, CDR2 SQIVND (reference sequence). Unmatched junction bases numbered 11, after V lost 4 bases and J lost 4 bases. CDR3 sequence reads: CASSRRTSERVYEQYF. In DNA, the CDR3 is TGTGCCAGTAGTAGACGGACTAGCGAGAGAGTATACGAGCAGTACTTC. Together with reference TRBV19 and TRBJ2-7, the CDR3 gives the full variable domain: DGGITQSPKYLFRKEGQNVTLSCEQNLNHDAMYWYRQDPGQGLRLIYYSQIVNDFQKGDIAEGYSVSREKKESFPLTVTSAQKNPTAFYLCASSRRTSERVYEQYFGPGTRLTVT.

V is TRBV3-1 and J is TRBJ1-3; unclear D gene. V lost 1 base and J 1 base, leaving 5 bases between the germline ends. Germline V CDR1 and CDR2: LGHDT, YNNKEL (reference sequence). The CDR3 loop spans 14 amino acids. The CDR3 loop is CASSQGGSGNTIYF. DNA of the CDR3: TGTGCCAGCAGCCAAGGAGGTTCTGGAAACACCATATATTTT.

Of note for this clonotype: Just one base apart from a much larger clone, this may be a read error. The chain has TRBV7-2 and TRBJ2-7; 7 nucleotides match TRBD2. The trim removed 5 bases at V and 7 bases at J, leaving 11 bases unmatched. Germline V CDR1 and CDR2: SGHTA, FQGNSA. The CDR3 has 14 amino acids. The CDR3 loop reads CASSPTGGLGEQYF. CDR3 coding DNA: TGTGCCAGCAGCCCAACGGGGGGTTTGGGTGAGCAGTACTTC.

This clonotype was counted ten times or more. The CDR3 region is CASSEGQGSDTEAFF. The CDR3 coding sequence is TGCGCCAGCAGCGAGGGCCAGGGGTCGGACACTGAAGCTTTCTTT. V usage is TRBV5-1 and J usage is TRBJ1-1, with a possible D match to TRBD1 (6 bases). V was cut by 4 bases and J by 3 bases, with 16 bases left in between. Looked up from germline, CDR1 is SGHRS and CDR2 is YFSETQ. The CDR3 is 15 amino acids.

This chain uses TRBV15 with TRBJ2-4; possibly TRBD2 for D (5 bases). The CDR3 extends over 14 amino acids. With 11 bases removed from V and 6 bases from J, the gap between germline ends came to 20 bases. Germline CDR1 is LNHNV and CDR2 is YYDKDF (reference sequence). In DNA form, the CDR3 reads TGTGCCTCCGCCCGAGCGGCGGTGACAAACATTCAGTACTTC. Translating gives CASARAAVTNIQYF.

This rearrangement joins TRBV5-1 to TRBJ2-1; D may be TRBD2 (5 bases). V dropped 2 bases and J dropped 7 bases, with 13 bases sitting between them. Per the germline V gene, CDR1 is SGHRS and CDR2 is YFSETQ. CDR3 length: 14 amino acids. The CDR3, as DNA: TGCGCCAGCAGCTTTGGCGGACCGGGGAATGAGCAGTTCTTC. This translates into CASSFGGPGNEQFF.

This clonotype was observed at least ten times. The chain combines TRBV2 with TRBJ2-7; D remains ambiguous. The germline V and J ends were trimmed by 7 bases and 4 bases, with 11 bases remaining between them. The CDR3 totals 12 residues. The V gene's germline CDR1 is SNHLY and CDR2 FYNNEI. CDR3 sequence reads: CASTLTRYEQYF. The CDR3, as DNA: TGTGCCAGCACTCTGACCCGATACGAGCAGTACTTC.

The V and J genes are TRBV18 and TRBJ1-5; D remains ambiguous. This CDR3 contains 15 residues. CDR1 is KGHSH, CDR2 LQKENI, per germline. Trimming removed 1 base from V and 5 bases from J, with 12 bases in between. The CDR3 is CASSPQRGFHQPQHF. The CDR3 DNA reads as TGTGCCAGCTCACCACAGCGAGGGTTCCATCAGCCCCAGCATTTT.

This sequence joins TRBV3-1 and TRBJ2-7, with D unclear. CDR1 is LGHDT, CDR2 YNNKEL, per germline (reference sequence). The germline V and J ends were trimmed by 4 bases and 6 bases, with 13 bases remaining between them. CDR3 length: 13 residues. CDR3 in amino acids: CASSPSTSSEQYF. CDR3 DNA: TGTGCCAGCAGCCCCTCGACATCTTCCGAGCAGTACTTC.